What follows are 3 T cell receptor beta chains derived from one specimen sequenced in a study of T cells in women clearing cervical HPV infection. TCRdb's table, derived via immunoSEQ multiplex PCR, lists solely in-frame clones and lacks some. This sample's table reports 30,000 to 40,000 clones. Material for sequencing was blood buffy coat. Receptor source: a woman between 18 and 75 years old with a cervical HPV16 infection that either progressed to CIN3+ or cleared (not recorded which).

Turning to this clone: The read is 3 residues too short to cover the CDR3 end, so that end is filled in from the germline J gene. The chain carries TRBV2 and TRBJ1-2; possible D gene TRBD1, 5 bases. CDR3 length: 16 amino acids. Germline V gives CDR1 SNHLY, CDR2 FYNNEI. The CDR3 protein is CASSTATSGASYDYTF. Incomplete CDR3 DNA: TGTGCCAGCAGCACAGCGACTAGCGGGGCCTCCTACGAC.

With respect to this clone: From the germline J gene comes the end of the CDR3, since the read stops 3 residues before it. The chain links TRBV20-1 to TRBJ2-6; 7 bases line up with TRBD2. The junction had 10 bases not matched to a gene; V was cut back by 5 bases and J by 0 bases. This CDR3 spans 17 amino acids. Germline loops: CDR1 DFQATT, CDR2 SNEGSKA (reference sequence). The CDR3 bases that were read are TGCAGTGCTTGGGACTACCACACGCCCTCTGGGGCCAACGTC. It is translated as CSAWDYHTPSGANV. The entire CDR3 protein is CSAWDYHTPSGANVLTF.

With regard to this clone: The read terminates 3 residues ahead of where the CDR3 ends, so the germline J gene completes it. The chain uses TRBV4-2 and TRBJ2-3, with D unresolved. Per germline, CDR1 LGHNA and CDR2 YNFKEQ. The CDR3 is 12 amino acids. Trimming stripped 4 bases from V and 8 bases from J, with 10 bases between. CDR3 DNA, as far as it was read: TGTGCCAGCAGCCCTAGGTTGGGTACG. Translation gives CASSPRLGT. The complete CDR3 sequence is CASSPRLGTQYF.